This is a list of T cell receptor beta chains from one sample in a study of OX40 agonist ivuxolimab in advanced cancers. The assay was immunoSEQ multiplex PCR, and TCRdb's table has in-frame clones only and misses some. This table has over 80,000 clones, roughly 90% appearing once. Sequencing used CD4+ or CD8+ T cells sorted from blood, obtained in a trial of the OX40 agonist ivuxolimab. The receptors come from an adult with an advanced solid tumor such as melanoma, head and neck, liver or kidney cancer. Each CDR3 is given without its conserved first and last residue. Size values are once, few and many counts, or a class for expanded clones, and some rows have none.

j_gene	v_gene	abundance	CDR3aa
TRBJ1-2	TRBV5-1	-	ASSPSHQGYT
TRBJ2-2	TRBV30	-	ACTSPRGGGELF
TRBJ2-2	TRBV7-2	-	ASSPDLTVTGELF
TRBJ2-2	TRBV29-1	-	SAITGALNTGELF
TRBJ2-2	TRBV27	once	AIEDRNTGELF
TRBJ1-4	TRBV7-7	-	ASSPGQHQANEKLF
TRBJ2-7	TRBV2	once	ASSEGTSGPYEQY
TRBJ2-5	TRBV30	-	ALASTGQETQY
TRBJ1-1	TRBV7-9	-	ASSFAVNTEAF
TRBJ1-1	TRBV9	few	ASSVGGSNTEAF
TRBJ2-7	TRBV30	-	AWSDRRREQY
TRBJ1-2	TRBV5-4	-	ASSYGTSGHNYGYT
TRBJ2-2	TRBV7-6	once	ASSLGFGELF
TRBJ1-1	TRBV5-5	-	ASSLVPDLNTEAF
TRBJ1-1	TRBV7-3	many	ASRQGLNTEAF
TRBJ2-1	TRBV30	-	AWSDPLKGLAEGESSYNEQF
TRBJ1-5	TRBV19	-	ASNLAVSDQPQH
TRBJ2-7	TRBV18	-	ASSPYGGYEQY
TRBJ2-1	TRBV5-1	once	ASSFGGAGVNEQF
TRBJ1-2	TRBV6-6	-	ASSYSWTRAYGYT
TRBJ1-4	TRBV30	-	AAYQGSREKLF
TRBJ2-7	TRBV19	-	ASSMHPPGDYEQY
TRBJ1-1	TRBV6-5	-	ASSPPQGWNEAF
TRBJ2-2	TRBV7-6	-	ASSMGQGGTGELF
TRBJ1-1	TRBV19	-	ASRVRGGENTEAF
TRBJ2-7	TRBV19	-	ASSAAPGREQY
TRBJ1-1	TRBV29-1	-	SVDGGQPNTEAF
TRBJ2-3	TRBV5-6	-	ASISGLASTDTQY
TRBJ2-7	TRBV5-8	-	ASTKGYEQY
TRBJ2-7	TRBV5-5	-	ASSSPTGGAGEQY
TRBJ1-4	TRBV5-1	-	ASSSTDGEKLF
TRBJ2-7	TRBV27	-	ASSSDWYEQY
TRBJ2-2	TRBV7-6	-	ASSPQQGVSGELF
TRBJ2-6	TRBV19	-	ASKRQGAGGANVLT
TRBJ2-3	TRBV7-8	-	ASRELESTDTQY
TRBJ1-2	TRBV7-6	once	ASSPRTGMINYGYT
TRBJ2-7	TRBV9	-	ASSDGTGGKYEQY
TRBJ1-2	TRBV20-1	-	SAKGVWGYT
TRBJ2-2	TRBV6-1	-	ASRQNTGELF
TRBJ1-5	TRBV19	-	ASRSQGAQNQPQH
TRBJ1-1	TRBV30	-	ACRGRTEAF
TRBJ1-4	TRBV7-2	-	ASSLEGSRGKLF
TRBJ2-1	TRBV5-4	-	ASSLGGGQNEQF
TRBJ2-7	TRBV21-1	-	ASTLLFSGSSYEQY
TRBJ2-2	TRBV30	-	AWSPRKLTGELF
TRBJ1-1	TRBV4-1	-	ASSQGTGRLSTEAF
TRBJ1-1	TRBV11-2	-	ASSFSENTEAF
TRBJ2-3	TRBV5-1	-	ASSPRDSSYTQY
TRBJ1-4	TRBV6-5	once	ASRQGGEKLF